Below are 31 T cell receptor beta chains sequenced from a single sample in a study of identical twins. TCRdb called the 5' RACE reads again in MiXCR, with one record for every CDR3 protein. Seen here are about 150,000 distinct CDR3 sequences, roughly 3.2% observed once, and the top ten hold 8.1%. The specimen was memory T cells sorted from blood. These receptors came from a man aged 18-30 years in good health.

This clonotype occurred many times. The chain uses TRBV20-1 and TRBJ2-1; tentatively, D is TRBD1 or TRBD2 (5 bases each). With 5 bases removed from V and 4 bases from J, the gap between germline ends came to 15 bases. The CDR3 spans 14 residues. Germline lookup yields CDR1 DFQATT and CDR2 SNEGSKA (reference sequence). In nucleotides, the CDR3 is TGCAGTGCTCAGGGACGCCTACAGTACAATGAGCAGTTCTTC. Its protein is CSAQGRLQYNEQFF.

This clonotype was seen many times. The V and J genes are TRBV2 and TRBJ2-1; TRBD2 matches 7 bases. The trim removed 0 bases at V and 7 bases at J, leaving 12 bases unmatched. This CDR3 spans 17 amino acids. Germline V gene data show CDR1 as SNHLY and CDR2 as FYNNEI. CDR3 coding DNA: TGTGCCAGCAGTGAAGCTCCTAGCGGAGGAAGAGTAAATGAGCAGTTCTTC. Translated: CASSEAPSGGRVNEQFF.

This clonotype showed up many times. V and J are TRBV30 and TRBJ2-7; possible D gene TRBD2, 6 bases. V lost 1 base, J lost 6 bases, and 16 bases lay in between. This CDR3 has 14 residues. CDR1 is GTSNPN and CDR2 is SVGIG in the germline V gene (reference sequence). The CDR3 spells CAWSGRVPGGEQYF. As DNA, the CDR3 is TGTGCCTGGAGTGGCAGGGTTCCCGGGGGCGAGCAGTACTTC.

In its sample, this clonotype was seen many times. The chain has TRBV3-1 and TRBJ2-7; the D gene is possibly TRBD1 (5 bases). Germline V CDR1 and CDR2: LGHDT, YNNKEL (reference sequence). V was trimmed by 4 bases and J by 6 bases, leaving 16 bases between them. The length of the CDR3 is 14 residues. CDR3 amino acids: CASSPTVGVSEQYF. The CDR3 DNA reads TGTGCCAGCAGCCCCACGGTAGGGGTAAGCGAGCAGTACTTC.

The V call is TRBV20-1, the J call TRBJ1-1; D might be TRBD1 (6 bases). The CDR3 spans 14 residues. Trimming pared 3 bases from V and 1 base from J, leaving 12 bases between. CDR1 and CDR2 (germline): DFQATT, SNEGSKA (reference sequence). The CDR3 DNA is TGCAGTGCTAGTTATCCGGACAGGAACACTGAAGCTTTCTTT. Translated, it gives CSASYPDRNTEAFF.

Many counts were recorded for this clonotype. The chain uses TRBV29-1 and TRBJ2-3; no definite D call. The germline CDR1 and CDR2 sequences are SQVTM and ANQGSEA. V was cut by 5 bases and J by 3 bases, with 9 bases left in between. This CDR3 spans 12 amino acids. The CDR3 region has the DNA TGCAGCGTTTCAGGAGCGACAGATACGCAGTATTTT. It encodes CSVSGATDTQYF.

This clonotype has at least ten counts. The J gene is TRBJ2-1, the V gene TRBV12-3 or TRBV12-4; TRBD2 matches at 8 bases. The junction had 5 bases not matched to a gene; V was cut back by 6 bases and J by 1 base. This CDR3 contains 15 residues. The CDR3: CASRLSGTSYNEQFF. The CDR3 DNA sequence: TGTGCCAGCAGACTTAGCGGGACTTCCTACAATGAGCAGTTCTTC.

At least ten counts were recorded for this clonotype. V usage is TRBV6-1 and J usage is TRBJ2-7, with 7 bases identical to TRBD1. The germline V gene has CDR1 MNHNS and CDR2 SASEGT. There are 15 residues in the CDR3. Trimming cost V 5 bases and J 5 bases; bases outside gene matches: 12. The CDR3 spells CASSRNPDRFNEQYF. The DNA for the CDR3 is TGTGCCAGCAGTAGGAATCCGGACAGGTTCAACGAGCAGTACTTC.

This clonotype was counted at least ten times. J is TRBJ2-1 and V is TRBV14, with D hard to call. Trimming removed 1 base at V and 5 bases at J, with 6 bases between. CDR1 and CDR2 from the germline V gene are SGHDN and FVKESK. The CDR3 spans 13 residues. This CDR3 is CASSQVNDNEQFF. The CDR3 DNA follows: TGTGCCAGCAGCCAAGTGAACGACAATGAGCAGTTCTTC.

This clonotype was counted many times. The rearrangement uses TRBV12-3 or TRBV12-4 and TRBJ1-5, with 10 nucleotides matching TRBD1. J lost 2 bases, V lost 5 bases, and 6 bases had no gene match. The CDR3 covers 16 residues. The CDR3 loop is CASSQGQGIGNQPQHF. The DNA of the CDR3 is TGTGCCAGCAGTCAGGGACAGGGGATCGGCAATCAGCCCCAGCATTTT.

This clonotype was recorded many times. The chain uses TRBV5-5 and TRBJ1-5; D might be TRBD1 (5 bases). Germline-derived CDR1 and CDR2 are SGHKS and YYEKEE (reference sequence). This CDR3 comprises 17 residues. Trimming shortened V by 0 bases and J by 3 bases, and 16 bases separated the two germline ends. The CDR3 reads CASSLAGAGRPNQPQHF. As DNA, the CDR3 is TGTGCCAGCAGCTTGGCCGGGGCAGGACGACCCAATCAGCCCCAGCATTTT.

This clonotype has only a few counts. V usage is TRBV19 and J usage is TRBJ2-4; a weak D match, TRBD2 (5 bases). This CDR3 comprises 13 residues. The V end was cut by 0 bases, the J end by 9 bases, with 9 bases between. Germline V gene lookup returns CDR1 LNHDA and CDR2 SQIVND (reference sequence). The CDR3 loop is CASSIEAGSIQYF. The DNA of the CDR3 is TGTGCCAGTAGTATAGAGGCGGGTTCCATTCAGTACTTC. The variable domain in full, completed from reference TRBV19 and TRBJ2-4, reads DGGITQSPKYLFRKEGQNVTLSCEQNLNHDAMYWYRQDPGQGLRLIYYSQIVNDFQKGDIAEGYSVSREKKESFPLTVTSAQKNPTAFYLCASSIEAGSIQYFGAGTRLSVL.

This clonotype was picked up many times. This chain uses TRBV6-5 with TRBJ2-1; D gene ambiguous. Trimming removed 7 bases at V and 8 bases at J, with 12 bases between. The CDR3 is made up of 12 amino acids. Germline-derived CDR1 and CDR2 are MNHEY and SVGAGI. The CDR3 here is CASNGLGDEQFF. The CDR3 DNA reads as TGTGCCAGCAATGGTCTTGGCGATGAGCAGTTCTTC.

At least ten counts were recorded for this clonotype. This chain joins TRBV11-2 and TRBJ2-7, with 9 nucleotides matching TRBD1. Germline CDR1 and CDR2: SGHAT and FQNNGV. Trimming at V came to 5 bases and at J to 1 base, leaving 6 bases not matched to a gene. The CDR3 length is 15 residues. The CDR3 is CASSRTGTGSYEQYV. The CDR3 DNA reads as TGTGCCAGCAGCAGAACCGGGACAGGGTCCTACGAGCAGTACGTC.

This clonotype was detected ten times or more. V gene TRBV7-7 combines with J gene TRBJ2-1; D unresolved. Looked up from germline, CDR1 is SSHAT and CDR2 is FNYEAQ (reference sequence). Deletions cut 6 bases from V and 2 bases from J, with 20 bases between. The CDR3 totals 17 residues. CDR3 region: CASSQLDQTRPYNEQFF. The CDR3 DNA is TGTGCCAGCAGTCAGTTGGACCAAACACGCCCCTACAATGAGCAGTTCTTC.

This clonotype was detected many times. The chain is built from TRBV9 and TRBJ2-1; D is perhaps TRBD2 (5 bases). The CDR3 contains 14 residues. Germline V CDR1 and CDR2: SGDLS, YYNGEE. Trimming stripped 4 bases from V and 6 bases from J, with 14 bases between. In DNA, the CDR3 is TGTGCCAGCAGCCCCTGGACTGTTTTCAATGAGCAGTTCTTC. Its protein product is CASSPWTVFNEQFF.

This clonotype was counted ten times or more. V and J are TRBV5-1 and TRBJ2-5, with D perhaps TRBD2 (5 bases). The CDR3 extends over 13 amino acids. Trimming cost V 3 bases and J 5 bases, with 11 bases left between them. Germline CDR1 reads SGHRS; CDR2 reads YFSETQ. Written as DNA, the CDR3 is TGCGCCAGCAGCTCACACCCTAGCGAGACCCAGTACTTC. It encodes CASSSHPSETQYF.

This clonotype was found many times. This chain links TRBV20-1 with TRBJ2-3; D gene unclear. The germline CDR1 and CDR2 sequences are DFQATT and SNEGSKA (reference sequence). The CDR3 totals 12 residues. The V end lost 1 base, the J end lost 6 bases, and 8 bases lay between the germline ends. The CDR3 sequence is CSARGLIDTQYF. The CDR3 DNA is TGCAGTGCTAGAGGATTAATTGATACGCAGTATTTT.

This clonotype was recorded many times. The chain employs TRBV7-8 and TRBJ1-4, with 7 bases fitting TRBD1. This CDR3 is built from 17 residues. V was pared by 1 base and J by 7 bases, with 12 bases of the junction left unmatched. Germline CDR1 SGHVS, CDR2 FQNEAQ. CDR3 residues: CASSLVTGVVGSEKLFF. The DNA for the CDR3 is TGTGCCAGCAGCTTAGTTACAGGGGTAGTCGGAAGTGAAAAACTGTTTTTT.

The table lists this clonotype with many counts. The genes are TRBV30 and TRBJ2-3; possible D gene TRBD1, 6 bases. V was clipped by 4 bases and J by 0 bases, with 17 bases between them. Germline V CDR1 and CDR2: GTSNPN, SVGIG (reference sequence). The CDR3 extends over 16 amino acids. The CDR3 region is CAWTPSTGTSTDTQYF. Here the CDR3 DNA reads TGTGCCTGGACCCCATCGACCGGGACAAGCACAGATACGCAGTATTTT. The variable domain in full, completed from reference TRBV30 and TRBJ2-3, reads SQTIHQWPATLVQPVGSPLSLECTVEGTSNPNLYWYRQAAGRGLQLLFYSVGIGQISSEVPQNLSASRPQDRQFILSSKKLLLSDSGFYLCAWTPSTGTSTDTQYFGPGTRLTVL.

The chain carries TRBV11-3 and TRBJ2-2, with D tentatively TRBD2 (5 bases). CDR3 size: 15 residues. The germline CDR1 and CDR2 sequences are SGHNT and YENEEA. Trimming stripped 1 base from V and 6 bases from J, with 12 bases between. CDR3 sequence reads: CASSLGGTSAGELFF. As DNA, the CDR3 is TGTGCCAGCAGCTTAGGCGGTACTAGTGCCGGGGAGCTGTTTTTT.

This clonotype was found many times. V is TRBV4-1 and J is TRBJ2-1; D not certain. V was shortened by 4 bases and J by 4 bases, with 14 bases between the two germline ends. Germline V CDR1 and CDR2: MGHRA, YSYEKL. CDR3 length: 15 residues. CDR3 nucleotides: TGCGCCAGCAGCCCTCCTTCAAGTCCTTACAATGAGCAGTTCTTC. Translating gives CASSPPSSPYNEQFF.

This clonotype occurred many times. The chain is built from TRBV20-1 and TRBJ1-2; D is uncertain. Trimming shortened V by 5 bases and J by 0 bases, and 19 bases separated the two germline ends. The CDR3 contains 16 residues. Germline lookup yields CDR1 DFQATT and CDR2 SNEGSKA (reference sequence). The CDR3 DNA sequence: TGCAGTGCTTTCACCTCACCCGTTGTATCTAACTATGGCTACACCTTC. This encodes CSAFTSPVVSNYGYTF.

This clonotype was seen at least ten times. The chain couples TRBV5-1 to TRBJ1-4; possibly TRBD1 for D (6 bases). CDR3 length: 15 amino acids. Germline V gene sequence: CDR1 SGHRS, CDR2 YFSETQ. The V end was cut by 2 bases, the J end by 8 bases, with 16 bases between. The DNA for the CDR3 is TGCGCCAGCAGCTTACAGGGAGATCGTTGGGAAAAACTGTTTTTT. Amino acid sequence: CASSLQGDRWEKLFF.

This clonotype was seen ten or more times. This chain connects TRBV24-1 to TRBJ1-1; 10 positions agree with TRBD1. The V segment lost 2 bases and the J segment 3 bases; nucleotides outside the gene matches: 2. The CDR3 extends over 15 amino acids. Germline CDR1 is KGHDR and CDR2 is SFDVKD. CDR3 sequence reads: CATSDSGTGDTEAFF. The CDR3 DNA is TGTGCCACCAGTGATTCCGGGACAGGGGACACTGAAGCTTTCTTT.

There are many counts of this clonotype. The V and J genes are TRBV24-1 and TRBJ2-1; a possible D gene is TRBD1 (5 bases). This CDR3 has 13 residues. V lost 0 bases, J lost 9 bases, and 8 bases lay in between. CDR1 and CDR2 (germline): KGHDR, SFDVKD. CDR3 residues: CATSDLPGFEQFF. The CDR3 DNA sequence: TGTGCCACCAGTGATTTGCCAGGGTTTGAGCAGTTCTTC.

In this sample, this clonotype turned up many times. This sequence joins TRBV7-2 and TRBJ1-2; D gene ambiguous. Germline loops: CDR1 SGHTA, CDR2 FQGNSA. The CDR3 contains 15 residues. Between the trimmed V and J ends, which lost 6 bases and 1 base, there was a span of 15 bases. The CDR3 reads CASRPPGRLNYGYTF. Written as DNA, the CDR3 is TGTGCCAGCAGACCCCCCGGACGTCTTAACTATGGCTACACCTTC. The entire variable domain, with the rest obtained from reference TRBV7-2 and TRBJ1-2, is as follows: GAGVSQSPSNKVTEKGKDVELRCDPISGHTALYWYRQSLGQGLEFLIYFQGNSAPDKSGLPSDRFSAERTGGSVSTLTIQRTQQEDSAVYLCASRPPGRLNYGYTFGSGTRLTVV.

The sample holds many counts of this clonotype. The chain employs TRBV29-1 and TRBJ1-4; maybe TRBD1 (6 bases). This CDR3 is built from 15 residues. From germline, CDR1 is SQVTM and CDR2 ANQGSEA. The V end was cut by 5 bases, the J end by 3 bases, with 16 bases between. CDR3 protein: CSVSYRGQANEKLFF. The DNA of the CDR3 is TGCAGCGTTTCGTATCGGGGGCAAGCTAATGAAAAACTGTTTTTT. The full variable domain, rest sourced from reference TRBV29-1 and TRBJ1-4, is SAVISQKPSRDICQRGTSLTIQCQVDSQVTMMFWYRQQPGQSLTLIATANQGSEATYESGFVIDKFPISRPNLTFSTLTVSNMSPEDSSIYLCSVSYRGQANEKLFFGSGTQLSVL.

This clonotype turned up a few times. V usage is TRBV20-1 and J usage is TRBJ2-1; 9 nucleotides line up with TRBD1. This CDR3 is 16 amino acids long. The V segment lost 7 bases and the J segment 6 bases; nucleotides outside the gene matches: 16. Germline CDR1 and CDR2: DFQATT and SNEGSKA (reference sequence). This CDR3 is CSVRSLQGAMVNEQFF. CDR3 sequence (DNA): TGCAGTGTACGTTCGTTACAGGGGGCAATGGTCAATGAGCAGTTCTTC.

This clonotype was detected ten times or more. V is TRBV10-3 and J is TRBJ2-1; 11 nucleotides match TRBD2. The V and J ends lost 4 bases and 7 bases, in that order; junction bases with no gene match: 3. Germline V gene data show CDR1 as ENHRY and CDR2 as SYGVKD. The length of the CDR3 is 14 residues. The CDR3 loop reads CAISGSSGGNEQFF. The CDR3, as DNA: TGTGCCATCAGTGGGTCTAGCGGGGGGAATGAGCAGTTCTTC.

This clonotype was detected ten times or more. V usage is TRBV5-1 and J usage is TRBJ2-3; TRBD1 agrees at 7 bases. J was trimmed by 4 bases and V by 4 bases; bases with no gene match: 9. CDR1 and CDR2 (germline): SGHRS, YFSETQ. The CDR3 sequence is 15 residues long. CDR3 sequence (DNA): TGCGCCAGCAGCAGCTCTCGACAGGGCGCAGATACGCAGTATTTT. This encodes CASSSSRQGADTQYF.